In this sample, the clone carrying this T cell receptor (beta chain) turned up many times. The CDR3 extends over 16 amino acids. Germline loops: CDR1 SGHKS, CDR2 YYEKEE (reference sequence). The V end lost 4 bases, the J end lost 5 bases, and 18 bases lay between the germline ends. These data are taken from a study of blood T cell repertoires in COVID-19. About the study: COVID-19 samples, acute and convalescent, were from the United States, Italy and Spain. T cells, B-cell-depleted T cells, or PBMCs provided the cDNA or gDNA that served as material.

Generated by immunoSEQ multiplex PCR, the TCRdb table keeps only in-frame clones and is missing some. Here the sample spans 200,000 to 300,000 clones, less than 90% being singletons. The V gene is TRBV5-5, the J gene TRBJ2-2, with a possible D match to TRBD1 (6 bases). The receptor comes from a man aged 25-40 years with active or convalescent COVID-19. Sample: peripheral blood. CDR3 in amino acids: CASSSIRGGGTGELFF. The DNA for the CDR3 is TGTGCCAGCAGCAGCATCAGGGGCGGAGGAACCGGGGAGCTGTTTTTT.